Listed here are 9 T cell receptor beta chains from one sample, sequenced in a study of preoperative IRX-2 immunotherapy in early breast cancer. Treatment here: preoperative locoregional IRX-2 cytokine immunotherapy. Profiled with immunoSEQ multiplex PCR; TCRdb holds only in-frame clones, not every one. Altogether 32,000 or so clones are present, 80% to 85% being singletons, with the ten largest covering about 2.7%. The sample was lymph node tissue, taken from a patient treated with IRX-2 immunotherapy. All receptors come from a human donor with breast cancer.

The CDR3 nucleotides are TGTGCCAGTACCCCCGACACTAACTATGGCTACACCTTC. Its translation is CASTPDTNYGYTF. J is TRBJ1-2 and V is TRBV19, with no clear D. The V gene's germline CDR1 is LNHDA and CDR2 SQIVND (reference sequence). The CDR3 covers 13 residues. Trimming took off 7 bases at V and 0 bases at J, with 9 bases between the two ends.

This clone occurred once. This sequence joins TRBV4-1 and TRBJ2-5; 12 bases map to TRBD2. Looked up from germline, CDR1 is MGHRA and CDR2 is YSYEKL. This CDR3 has 17 amino acids. J lost 7 bases, V lost 3 bases, and 12 bases had no gene match. In DNA, the CDR3 is TGCGCCAGCAGCCAGCTAGCCCGGTCTAGCGGGGGGGGGACCCAGTACTTC. Its translation is CASSQLARSSGGGTQYF.

In DNA form, the CDR3 reads TGTGCCAGCTCCAAGCTGGCGGGGGGGGCTCTGTACTTC. Its protein product is CASSKLAGGALYF. The chain couples TRBV18 to TRBJ2-5; 9 nucleotides line up with TRBD2. V gave up 6 bases and J gave up 13 bases; unmatched junction bases: 12. This CDR3 has 13 amino acids. CDR1 is KGHSH, CDR2 LQKENI, per germline.

The chain couples TRBV28 to TRBJ1-2; D is undetermined. The CDR3 loop spans 13 amino acids. Germline CDR1 and CDR2: MDHEN and SYDVKM. With 2 bases removed from V and 2 bases from J, the gap between germline ends came to 6 bases. The CDR3 DNA is TGTGCCAGCAGTTTAGCTAGGAACTATGGCTACACCTTC. This encodes CASSLARNYGYTF.

The rearrangement links TRBV15 to TRBJ2-1; D remains ambiguous. CDR3 length: 16 amino acids. Trimming took off 2 bases at V and 4 bases at J, with 15 bases between the two ends. Germline loops: CDR1 LNHNV, CDR2 YYDKDF (reference sequence). CDR3 loop: CATSRRRDWPYNEQFF. The CDR3 DNA sequence: TGTGCCACCAGCAGAAGGCGAGACTGGCCATACAATGAGCAGTTCTTC.

The rearrangement joins TRBV6-7 to TRBJ1-5; D uncertain. TRBV6-7 is labeled an ORF, and its function is uncertain. The ends were cut back, 8 bases at V and 6 bases at J, with 14 bases in the middle. CDR3 size: 13 residues. CDR3 sequence (DNA): TGTGCCAGCGTCGCCAGACCTCCTCAGCCCCAGCATTTT. Encoded protein: CASVARPPQPQHF.

V gene TRBV28 combines with J gene TRBJ2-3; 8 nucleotides match TRBD1. The germline V gene has CDR1 MDHEN and CDR2 SYDVKM. With V trimmed by 6 bases and J by 2 bases, 10 bases remained unmatched. This CDR3 is 16 amino acids long. The CDR3 DNA reads TGTGCCAGCAGCCTATCTGGACAGGGCGTCACAGATACGCAGTATTTT. Protein: CASSLSGQGVTDTQYF.

V gene TRBV6-8 combines with J gene TRBJ1-2; 8 nucleotides match TRBD1. The germline V gene has CDR1 MNHGY and CDR2 SAAAGT. With V trimmed by 7 bases and J by 2 bases, 12 bases remained unmatched. The CDR3 sequence is 16 residues long. Written as DNA, the CDR3 is TGTGCCAGCACCCGGCCGGGACAGGTAAACAACTATGGCTACACCTTC. Translating gives CASTRPGQVNNYGYTF.

This sequence joins TRBV14 and TRBJ2-5; a possible D gene is TRBD1 (5 bases). Per germline, CDR1 SGHDN and CDR2 FVKESK. V was cut by 0 bases and J by 7 bases, with 6 bases left in between. This CDR3 comprises 12 residues. This chain's CDR3 is CASSQDRGTQYF. Written as DNA, the CDR3 is TGTGCCAGCAGCCAAGATAGGGGGACCCAGTACTTC.